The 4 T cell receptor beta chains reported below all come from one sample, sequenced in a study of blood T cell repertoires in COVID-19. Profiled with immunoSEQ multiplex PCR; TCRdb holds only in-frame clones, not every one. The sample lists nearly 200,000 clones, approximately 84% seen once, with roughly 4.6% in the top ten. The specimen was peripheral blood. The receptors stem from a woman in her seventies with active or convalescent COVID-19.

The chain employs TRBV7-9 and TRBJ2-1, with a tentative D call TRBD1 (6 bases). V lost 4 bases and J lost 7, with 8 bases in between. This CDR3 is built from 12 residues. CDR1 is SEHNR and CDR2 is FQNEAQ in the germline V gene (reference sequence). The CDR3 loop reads CASSSRGNEQFF. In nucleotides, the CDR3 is TGTGCCAGCAGCTCCAGGGGAAATGAGCAGTTCTTC.

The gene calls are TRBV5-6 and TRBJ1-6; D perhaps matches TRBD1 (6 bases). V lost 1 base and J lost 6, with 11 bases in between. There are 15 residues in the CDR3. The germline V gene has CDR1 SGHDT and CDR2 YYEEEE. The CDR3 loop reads CASSLWGRGNSPLHF. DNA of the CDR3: TGTGCCAGCAGCTTGTGGGGGCGCGGTAATTCACCCCTCCACTTT.

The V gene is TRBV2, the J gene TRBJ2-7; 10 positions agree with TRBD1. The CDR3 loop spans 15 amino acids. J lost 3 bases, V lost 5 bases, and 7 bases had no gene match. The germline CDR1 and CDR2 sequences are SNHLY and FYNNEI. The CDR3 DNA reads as TGTGCCAGCAGTCGGGACAGGGGAGGTAACTACGAGCAGTACTTC. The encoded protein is CASSRDRGGNYEQYF.

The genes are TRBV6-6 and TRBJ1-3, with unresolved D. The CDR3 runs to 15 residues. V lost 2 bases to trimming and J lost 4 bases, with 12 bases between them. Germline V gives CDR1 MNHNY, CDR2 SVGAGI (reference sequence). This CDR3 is CASSYLGGAGNTIYF. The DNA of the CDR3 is TGTGCCAGCAGTTACCTAGGTGGTGCGGGAAACACCATATATTTT.